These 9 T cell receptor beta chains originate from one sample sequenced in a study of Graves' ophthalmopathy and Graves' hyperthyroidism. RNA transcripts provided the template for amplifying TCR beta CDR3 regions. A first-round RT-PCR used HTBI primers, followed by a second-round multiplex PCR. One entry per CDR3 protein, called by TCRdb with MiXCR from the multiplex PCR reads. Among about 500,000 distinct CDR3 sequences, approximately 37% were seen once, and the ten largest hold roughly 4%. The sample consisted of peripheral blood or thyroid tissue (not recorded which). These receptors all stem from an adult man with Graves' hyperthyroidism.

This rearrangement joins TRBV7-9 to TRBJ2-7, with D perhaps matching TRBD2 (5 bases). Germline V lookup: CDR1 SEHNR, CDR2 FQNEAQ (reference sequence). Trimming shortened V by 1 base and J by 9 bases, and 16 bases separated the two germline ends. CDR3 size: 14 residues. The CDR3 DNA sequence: TGTGCCAGCAGCTTAGGGAACCGGGGAGATACGCAGTACTTC. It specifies CASSLGNRGDTQYF.

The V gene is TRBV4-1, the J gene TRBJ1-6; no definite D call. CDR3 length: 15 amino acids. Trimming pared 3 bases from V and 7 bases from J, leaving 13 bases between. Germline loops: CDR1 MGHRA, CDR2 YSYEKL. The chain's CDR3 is CASSQERTGNSPLHF. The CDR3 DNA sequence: TGCGCCAGCAGCCAGGAAAGGACGGGCAATTCACCCCTCCACTTT.

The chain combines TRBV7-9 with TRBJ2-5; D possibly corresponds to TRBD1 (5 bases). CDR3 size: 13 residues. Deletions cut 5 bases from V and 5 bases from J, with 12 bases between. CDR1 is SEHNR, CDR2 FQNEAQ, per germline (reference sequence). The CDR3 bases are TGTGCCAGCAGCGCAGGGAAGAGTGAGACCCAGTACTTC. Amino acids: CASSAGKSETQYF.

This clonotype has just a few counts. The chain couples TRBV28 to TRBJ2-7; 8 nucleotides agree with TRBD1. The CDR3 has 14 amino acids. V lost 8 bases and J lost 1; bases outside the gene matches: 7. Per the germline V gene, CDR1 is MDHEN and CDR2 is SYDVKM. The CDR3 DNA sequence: TGTGCCAGCCTGACAGGGGAAGGATCCTACGAGCAGTACTTC. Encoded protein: CASLTGEGSYEQYF.

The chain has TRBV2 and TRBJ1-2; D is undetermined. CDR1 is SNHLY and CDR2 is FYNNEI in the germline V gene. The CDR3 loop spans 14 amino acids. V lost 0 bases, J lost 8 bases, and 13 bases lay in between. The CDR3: CASSEAVQEEGYTF. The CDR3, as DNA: TGTGCCAGCAGTGAAGCAGTGCAGGAGGAAGGCTACACCTTC.

CDR3 sequence: CSEGQGTGVGGYTF. Written as DNA, the CDR3 is TGCAGCGAAGGGCAAGGGACAGGGGTAGGTGGCTACACCTTC. This sequence joins TRBV29-1 and TRBJ1-2, with 10 bases that match TRBD1. V shed 7 bases, J shed 7 bases, and the junction held 12 bases outside the gene matches. The V gene's germline CDR1 is SQVTM and CDR2 ANQGSEA. The CDR3 is 14 residues long.

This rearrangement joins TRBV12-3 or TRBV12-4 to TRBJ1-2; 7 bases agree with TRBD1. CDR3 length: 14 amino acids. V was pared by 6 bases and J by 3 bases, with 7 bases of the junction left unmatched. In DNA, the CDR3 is TGTGCCAGCAGAAAACAGGGGCGCCACTATGGCTACACCTTC. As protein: CASRKQGRHYGYTF.

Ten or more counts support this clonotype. The CDR3 nucleotides are TGTGCCATCAGTGGGGTCAGATACGAGCAGTACTTC. Encoded protein: CAISGVRYEQYF. This sequence joins TRBV10-3 and TRBJ2-7; D call uncertain. V was shortened by 4 bases and J by 4 bases, with 8 bases between the two germline ends. CDR3 length: 12 residues. Germline CDR1 ENHRY, CDR2 SYGVKD.

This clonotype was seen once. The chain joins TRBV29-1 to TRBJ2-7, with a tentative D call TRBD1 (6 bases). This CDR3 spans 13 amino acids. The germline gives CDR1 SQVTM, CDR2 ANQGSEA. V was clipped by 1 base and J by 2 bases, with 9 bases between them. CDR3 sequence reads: CSVEGDNTYEQYF. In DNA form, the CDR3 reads TGCAGCGTTGAAGGGGACAACACCTACGAGCAGTACTTC.